The T cell receptor beta chain described here comes from a study of blood T cell repertoires in COVID-19 (dated by TCRdb to 2018 to 2021). Background on the whole study: Samples from collaborators originated in the United States, Italy and Spain and spanned both the acute and convalescent phases of COVID-19. The sample metadata nearly always contained a de-identified subject ID, COVID-19 status, age in years and sex. Where available, HLA class I and class II types were taken from metadata supplied by the sample provider and were not determined by assay-based typing. The dataset comprised deeply sampled blood TCRbeta repertoires from subjects exposed to, actively infected with, or recovered from COVID-19. The samples were drawn from the first 160 participants of the ongoing ImmuneRACE study and from 950 to 1,500 subjects provided by 6 global collaborators. The repertoires were released in a freely available public database meant as a resource for research on the immune response to SARS-CoV-2. The prospective study material was composed of cDNA or gDNA derived from T cells, B-cell-depleted T cells, or PBMCs. Broader findings and caveats from the paper: The amount of clinical and demographic metadata varied by source and participant and was provided uncurated.

About this clone: Its antigen is currently not known. No much larger clone is present one base from it, and per-base qualities are unavailable.

The immunoSEQ Assay, a bias-controlled multiplex PCR, was used to amplify TCRbeta CDR3 regions from genomic DNA. In the original analysis: Within the assay, amplification of reference gene primers was used to estimate how many nucleated cells each sample contained. To quantify the absolute abundance of each unique TCRbeta CDR3 rearrangement, sequence reads were collapsed and filtered. For each sample, productive Simpson clonality was calculated as the square root of Simpson's diversity index across productive rearrangements. TCRdb obtained this table from immuneACCESS and retained in-frame rearrangements with V and J assigned. These tables miss some clones; where compared with another copy, unresolved V genes account for less than half of the shortfall, and the remainder is unexplained. V and J calls plus clone size are reproduced from that table; the DNA served to infer D and trimming. The table for this sample lists about 22,000 clones; roughly 91% of them were counted only once. The top ten clones comprise approximately 30% of the sample.

One collaborating source in Seattle enrolled patients while the patients were actively infected and followed the patients over time throughout the course of disease. Whole blood was collected in K2EDTA tubes by collaborating institutions according to the institutions' own protocols. Collaborator samples were shipped for TCRbeta analysis as frozen whole blood, isolated PBMCs, or DNA extracted from either sample type. CDR1 and CDR2 are read off the germline V gene (reference sequence) as LNHDA and SQIVND. After removal of 4 bases from V and 2 bases from J, the junction retains 4 bases not matched to a gene. Counted from cysteine to phenylalanine, this CDR3 has 15 amino acids. The entry retains the CDR3 DNA only, 45 bases that are in frame from base 1.

Recombination connected TRBV19 to TRBJ1-5; 8 bases in the middle match TRBD1. The receptor was derived from an older man with COVID-19, enrolled during active disease. Sequences were obtained from peripheral blood. This receptor carries the CDR3 CASSTGGRGNQPQHF. DNA sequence: TGTGCCAGTAGTACAGGGGGCCGTGGCAATCAGCCCCAGCATTTT.